These 15 T cell receptor beta chains originate from one sample sequenced in a study of identifying expanded T cells in peripheral blood. Sequencing was performed with immunoSEQ multiplex PCR; in TCRdb, only in-frame clones are kept and a portion is missing. The sample includes about 83,000 clones, 70% to 90% seen only once; the top ten take around 2.7%. Sequences were obtained from blood. These receptors were taken from a person aged 18 to 70 in good health.

The chain has TRBV10-3 and TRBJ2-3; D perhaps matches TRBD1 (7 bases). From germline, CDR1 is ENHRY and CDR2 SYGVKD. This CDR3 spans 15 amino acids. V was shortened by 10 bases and J by 0 bases, with 17 bases between the two germline ends. The CDR3 DNA follows: TGTGCCACACGGGAGACAGGGACTAGCACAGATACGCAGTATTTT. Its translation is CATRETGTSTDTQYF.

This clone appeared a single time. This rearrangement joins TRBV2 to TRBJ2-5; TRBD2 aligns across 12 bases. The length of the CDR3 is 16 residues. Losses at the gene ends were 6 bases for V and 5 bases for J; bases not matched to a gene: 10. Germline V CDR1 and CDR2: SNHLY, FYNNEI. CDR3 nucleotide sequence: TGTGCCAGCAGGGCTTATCTAGCGGGGGGGCCGGAGACCCAGTACTTC. It translates to CASRAYLAGGPETQYF.

The chain employs TRBV7-3 and TRBJ2-1; D is undetermined. This CDR3 comprises 15 residues. The V gene lost 4 bases and the J gene lost 5 bases, with 15 bases spanning the gap. Per germline, CDR1 SGHTA and CDR2 FQGTGA. The chain's CDR3 is CASSYNGEANNEQFF. The CDR3 region has the DNA TGTGCCAGCAGCTATAACGGTGAGGCCAACAATGAGCAGTTCTTC.

By sample share, this clone is medium-sized. The chain is built from TRBV15 and TRBJ1-4; 8 bases fit TRBD1. The germline gives CDR1 LNHNV, CDR2 YYDKDF (reference sequence). Losses at the gene ends were 5 bases for V and 3 bases for J; bases not matched to a gene: 17. CDR3 length: 19 residues. This CDR3 is CATSPPVRQGMWSNEKLFF. The CDR3 DNA is TGTGCCACCAGCCCACCTGTCCGACAGGGGATGTGGTCTAATGAAAAACTGTTTTTT.

This chain connects TRBV29-1 to TRBJ1-1, with a weak D call TRBD1 (5 bases). This CDR3 has 13 residues. Germline CDR1 and CDR2: SQVTM and ANQGSEA. The ends were cut back, 7 bases at V and 6 bases at J, with 18 bases in the middle. The CDR3 DNA is TGCAGCGCCCGACAGTCCCCGGACGCTGAAGCTTTCTTT. Residues: CSARQSPDAEAFF. Full variable domain (missing parts from reference TRBV29-1 and TRBJ1-1): SAVISQKPSRDICQRGTSLTIQCQVDSQVTMMFWYRQQPGQSLTLIATANQGSEATYESGFVIDKFPISRPNLTFSTLTVSNMSPEDSSIYLCSARQSPDAEAFFGQGTRLTVV.

This clone was found once. J is TRBJ1-2 and V is TRBV28; weak D call: TRBD1 (6 bases). Trimming pared 5 bases from V and 1 base from J, leaving 14 bases between. Germline values: CDR1 MDHEN, CDR2 SYDVKM. The CDR3 runs to 15 residues. The CDR3 protein is CASSPRGGDNYGYTF. CDR3 DNA: TGTGCCAGCAGTCCTCGGGGGGGCGATAACTATGGCTACACCTTC.

This chain joins TRBV6-6 and TRBJ1-1; 7 nucleotides line up with TRBD1. The CDR3 covers 12 residues. Germline V gives CDR1 MNHNY, CDR2 SVGAGI (reference sequence). V lost 5 bases to trimming and J lost 7 bases; unmatched junction nucleotides: 4. The CDR3 DNA is TGTGCCAGCAGTCGAGACAGGGATGAAGCTTTCTTT. Protein sequence: CASSRDRDEAFF.

This chain connects TRBV15 to TRBJ1-3; D gene unclear. Between the trimmed V and J ends, which lost 4 bases and 0 bases, there was a span of 13 bases. This CDR3 is built from 16 residues. CDR1 and CDR2 (germline): LNHNV, YYDKDF (reference sequence). The CDR3 is CATSIPRRSSGNTIYF. In DNA, the CDR3 is TGTGCCACCAGCATACCCCGCAGGAGCTCTGGAAACACCATATATTTT.

V gene TRBV7-9 combines with J gene TRBJ2-5, with D possibly being TRBD1 or TRBD2 (5 bases each). The V gene's germline CDR1 is SEHNR and CDR2 FQNEAQ (reference sequence). V gave up 5 bases and J gave up 4 bases, with 14 bases separating them. The CDR3 is made up of 14 amino acids. CDR3 loop: CASSIRDPGETQYF. DNA of the CDR3: TGTGCCAGCAGCATCCGGGACCCTGGAGAGACCCAGTACTTC.

This chain uses TRBV28 with TRBJ2-2; 7 nucleotides align to TRBD2. This CDR3 has 15 residues. Germline V lookup: CDR1 MDHEN, CDR2 SYDVKM. Trimming at V came to 2 bases and at J to 4 bases, leaving 4 bases not matched to a gene. This CDR3 is CASSLPGGSTGELFF. CDR3 bases: TGTGCCAGCAGTTTACCGGGAGGCAGCACCGGGGAGCTGTTTTTT. The full variable domain, with the rest looked up from reference TRBV28 and TRBJ2-2, is DVKVTQSSRYLVKRTGEKVFLECVQDMDHENMFWYRQDPGLGLRLIYFSYDVKMKEKGDIPEGYSVSREKKERFSLILESASTNQTSMYLCASSLPGGSTGELFFGEGSRLTVL.

The chain combines TRBV30 with TRBJ2-2; possible D gene TRBD2, 5 bases. Germline V lookup: CDR1 GTSNPN, CDR2 SVGIG (reference sequence). Between the trimmed V and J ends, which lost 2 bases and 4 bases, there was a span of 17 bases. This CDR3 contains 16 residues. The DNA for the CDR3 is TGTGCCTGGAGTCCCGTAGGCGGGTTGAGCACCGGGGAGCTGTTTTTT. Translation gives CAWSPVGGLSTGELFF. Complete variable domain (other parts from reference TRBV30 and TRBJ2-2): SQTIHQWPATLVQPVGSPLSLECTVEGTSNPNLYWYRQAAGRGLQLLFYSVGIGQISSEVPQNLSASRPQDRQFILSSKKLLLSDSGFYLCAWSPVGGLSTGELFFGEGSRLTVL.

The V and J genes are TRBV5-1 and TRBJ1-2, with 9 bases matching TRBD1. CDR1 and CDR2 (germline): SGHRS, YFSETQ. Unmatched junction bases numbered 10, after V lost 4 bases and J lost 6 bases. The CDR3 length is 15 residues. The CDR3 loop is CASSPMDRGVHGYTF. The CDR3 region has the DNA TGCGCCAGCAGCCCGATGGACAGGGGAGTACATGGCTACACCTTC.

The chain couples TRBV5-4 to TRBJ2-1; 11 bases are shared with TRBD2. V trimming: 1 base; J trimming: 9 bases; junction bases outside the gene matches: 6. This CDR3 is built from 15 residues. Germline V lookup: CDR1 SGHNT, CDR2 YYREEE (reference sequence). The CDR3 DNA follows: TGTGCCAGCAGCTTGACTAGCGGGAGTGGAGGTGAGCAGTTCTTC. Its protein is CASSLTSGSGGEQFF.

The rearrangement links TRBV27 to TRBJ2-7; D might be TRBD1 or TRBD2, each matching 6 bases. The CDR3 has 15 amino acids. Per germline, CDR1 MNHEY and CDR2 SMNVEV (reference sequence). The V end was cut by 1 base, the J end by 3 bases, with 13 bases between. The CDR3 coding sequence is TGTGCCAGCAGTTTATTGCCGGGGGCAGGCTACGAGCAGTACTTC. It codes for CASSLLPGAGYEQYF.

The chain uses TRBV19 and TRBJ2-2, with TRBD2 identical over 9 bases. V shed 6 bases, J shed 3 bases, and the junction held 8 bases outside the gene matches. The germline V gene has CDR1 LNHDA and CDR2 SQIVND (reference sequence). The CDR3 is 16 amino acids. The chain's CDR3 is CASRDVAGVDTGELFF. CDR3 coding DNA: TGTGCCAGTAGGGACGTAGCGGGAGTAGACACCGGGGAGCTGTTTTTT.